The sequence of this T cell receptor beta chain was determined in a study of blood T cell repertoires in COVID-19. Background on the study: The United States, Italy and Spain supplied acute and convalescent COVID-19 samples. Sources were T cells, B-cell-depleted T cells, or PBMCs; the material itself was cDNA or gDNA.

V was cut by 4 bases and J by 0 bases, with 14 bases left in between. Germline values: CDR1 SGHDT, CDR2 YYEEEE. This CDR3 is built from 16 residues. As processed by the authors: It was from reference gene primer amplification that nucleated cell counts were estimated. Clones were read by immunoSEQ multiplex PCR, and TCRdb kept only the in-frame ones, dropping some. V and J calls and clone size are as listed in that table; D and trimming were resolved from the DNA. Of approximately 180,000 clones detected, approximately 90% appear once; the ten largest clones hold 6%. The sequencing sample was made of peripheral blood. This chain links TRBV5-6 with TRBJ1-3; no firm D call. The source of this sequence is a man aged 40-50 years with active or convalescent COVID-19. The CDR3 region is CASSQTGRSSGNTIYF. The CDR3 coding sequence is TGTGCCAGCAGCCAGACCGGGAGATCCTCTGGAAACACCATATATTTT.